This passage covers 5 T cell receptor beta chains from one sample sequenced in a study of T cell clonality in common variable immunodeficiency. Assay used: immunoSEQ multiplex PCR; TCRdb lists only in-frame clones, some missing. The sample yields under 45,000 clones, without any singletons. What was sequenced was peripheral blood mononuclear cells. The receptors were sampled from a person aged 18-70 years in good health.

This clone was seen ten or more times. The CDR3 is cut off 3 residues early in the read; its end comes from the germline J gene. This CDR3 is also generated by other DNA sequences in the sample. This chain uses TRBV30 with TRBJ2-3, with D unclear. V lost 0 bases to trimming and J lost 3 bases, with 4 bases between them. Germline CDR1 GTSNPN, CDR2 SVGIG (reference sequence). The CDR3 has 12 residues. The sequenced part of the CDR3 DNA is TGTGCCTGGAGTGTCGCGACAGATACG. Its protein is CAWSVATDT. The full CDR3 sequence reads CAWSVATDTQYF.

About this clone: The read finishes 3 residues shy of the CDR3 end, and the germline J gene is used to complete it. The genes are TRBV5-6 and TRBJ2-1; D remains unclear. V shed 0 bases and J shed 4 bases, with 5 bases lying between them. The CDR3 covers 13 residues. From germline, CDR1 is SGHDT and CDR2 YYEEEE. CDR3 in amino acids: CASSLDRYNEQFF. Incomplete CDR3 DNA: TGTGCCAGCAGCTTGGATCGTTACAATGAG.

This clone showed up many times. The read terminates 3 residues ahead of where the CDR3 ends, so the germline J gene completes it. The J gene is TRBJ2-3, the V gene TRBV5-1; D is unresolved. This CDR3 has 14 residues. Trimming pared 2 bases from V and 1 base from J, leaving 8 bases between. CDR1 and CDR2 (germline): SGHRS, YFSETQ. The sequenced part of the CDR3 DNA is TGCGCCAGCAGCTTCTTTATCCGCACAGATACG. The encoded protein is CASSFFIRTDT. The whole CDR3 protein reads CASSFFIRTDTQYF.

This clone occurred many times. CDR3 amino acids: CASSLERQGAGELFF. The DNA read from the CDR3 is TGCGCCAGCAGCTTGGAGCGACAGGGGGCCGGGGAG. The chain has TRBV5-1 and TRBJ2-2, with 9 positions matching TRBD1. Coverage ceases 3 residues before the CDR3 finishes, and the germline J gene fills in the end. Trimming cost V 0 bases and J 6 bases; bases outside gene matches: 3. The CDR3 loop spans 15 amino acids. Germline CDR1 reads SGHRS; CDR2 reads YFSETQ. Full variable domain (rest looked up from reference TRBV5-1 and TRBJ2-2): KAGVTQTPRYLIKTRGQQVTLSCSPISGHRSVSWYQQTPGQGLQFLFEYFSETQRNKGNFPGRFSGRQFSNSRSEMNVSTLELGDSALYLCASSLERQGAGELFFGEGSRLTVL.

As concerns this clone: The observed sequence ends 3 residues before the CDR3 terminus, with the missing tail filled in from the germline J gene. V usage is TRBV19 and J usage is TRBJ2-3, with TRBD1 matching 7 bases. V lost 7 bases, J lost 4 bases, and 11 bases stayed unmatched. The CDR3 consists of 15 residues. Germline V gives CDR1 LNHDA, CDR2 SQIVND (reference sequence). CDR3: CASTPPGQGADTQYF. The covered CDR3 bases are TGTGCCAGTACCCCTCCGGGGCAGGGGGCAGATACG.